The rows below give T cell receptor beta chains drawn from one sample of a study of blood T cells in healthy people across ages. A single record per CDR3 protein comes from TCRdb applying MiXCR to the 5' RACE reads. This sample has 850,000 to 1,100,000 distinct CDR3 sequences, with more than 30% found just once. Sequences were obtained from blood. The source is a man in his late teens or twenties in good health. Both conserved end residues are part of each CDR3.

V	J	CDR3
TRBV6-5	TRBJ1-6	CASSLNRGYSPLHF
TRBV11-2	TRBJ1-4	CASSLRAGGPEKLFF
TRBV10-3	TRBJ2-3	CAISSGPGDTQYF
TRBV12-3/TRBV12-4	TRBJ1-1	CASSQGVGGKKAFF
TRBV6-2/TRBV6-3	TRBJ1-1	CASRPWGGELNTEAFF
TRBV12-3/TRBV12-4	TRBJ2-2	CASSLSGGSGTGELFF
TRBV27	TRBJ2-1	CASSLFMSSLYNEQFF
TRBV7-2	TRBJ2-1	CASSLDAGMEGYYNEQFF
TRBV12-3/TRBV12-4	TRBJ2-7	CASSWLDNEQYF
TRBV7-9	TRBJ1-1	CASSPGGKNTEAFF
TRBV13	TRBJ2-7	CASSPGRYSYEQYF
TRBV6-5	TRBJ1-1	CASSYSYRLNTEAFF
TRBV18	TRBJ1-5	CASSPPGGGQNQPLHF
TRBV7-9	TRBJ2-5	CASSLARFQETQYF
TRBV5-1	TRBJ1-1	CASSRGQGGSAEAFF
TRBV29-1	TRBJ2-1	CSARGQGYNEQFF
TRBV2	TRBJ1-2	CASSGANYGYTF
TRBV6-5	TRBJ1-1	CASSRNRGWNTEAFF
TRBV29-1	TRBJ1-2	CSAREGIYGYTF
TRBV5-6	TRBJ1-5	CASSLSRGYQPQHF
TRBV2	TRBJ1-2	CASSEAGQSYGYTF
TRBV27	TRBJ2-3	CSSGGALDTQYF
TRBV2	TRBJ2-5	CASSDAGTGVETQYF
TRBV6-5	TRBJ2-5	CASSYGRTRGLETQYF
TRBV27	TRBJ2-1	CASSFRTSGVSEQFF
TRBV3-1	TRBJ1-4	CASSQAGLRTTNEKLFF
TRBV7-8	TRBJ2-1	CASSPGLREQFF
TRBV4-1	TRBJ2-1	CASSPRDNFNNEQFF
TRBV25-1	TRBJ1-6	CASSEFGEPPLHF
TRBV4-1	TRBJ2-2	CASSRGTGIPGELFF
TRBV18	TRBJ1-1	CASSPPNSATEAFF
TRBV3-1	TRBJ2-3	CANSRKPPGQGVPSDTQYF
TRBV29-1	TRBJ1-2	CSGEGGRDGYTF
TRBV9	TRBJ1-1	CASSVLLGPVIGGAFF
TRBV3-1	TRBJ2-2	CASSQSRTVNTGELFF
TRBV6-6	TRBJ1-1	CASRTSRETEAFF
TRBV7-2	TRBJ1-5	CASSSGSAQHF
TRBV7-2	TRBJ2-3	CASSLFSGGRDTQYF
TRBV18	TRBJ1-2	CASSPPVRGSGYTF
TRBV7-2	TRBJ2-5	CASSLVTGQETQYF
TRBV12-3/TRBV12-4	TRBJ2-2	CASSEDQGNTGELFF
TRBV4-2	TRBJ2-7	CASSQNYYYEQYF
TRBV7-2	TRBJ1-2	CASSPEVYGYTF
TRBV5-1	TRBJ2-3	CASTPPGLAHGTHTDTQYF
TRBV20-1	TRBJ2-1	CSARDGSGGSYNEQFF
TRBV11-2	TRBJ2-1	CACSSSGGLGDNEQFF
TRBV29-1	TRBJ1-2	CSVALRGRSYGYTF
TRBV21-1	TRBJ2-3	CASSKSDGTVGDTQYF
TRBV4-1	TRBJ1-1	CASSQGDTYTEAFF
TRBV10-3	TRBJ1-4	CAISAAETGQNEKLFF
TRBV7-3	TRBJ2-1	CASSSEGRYYNEQFF